This is a list of T cell receptor beta chains from one sample in a study of T-cell memory formation after mild COVID-19. TCRdb re-derived calls from the 5' RACE reads in MiXCR, one entry per CDR3 protein. The table lists some 300,000 distinct CDR3 sequences, approximately 22% of them singletons. Sample: PBMCs or a T cell subset sorted from them (not recorded which). The receptors come from a man aged 18 to 29 who had mild COVID-19 (a few samples of this study predate the infection). Cell type and time point are not known. CDR3s include the opening cysteine and the closing phenylalanine or tryptophan. The D gene is left open where the match is weak. Clone size is not always given. Where it is, it says once, few, many or a class for expanded clones.

.,TRBV10-3,.,TRBJ2-2,TGTGCCATCTCCGAGGAGGCCGGGGAGCTGTTTTTT,CAISEEAGELFF
.,TRBV3-1,.,TRBJ1-1,TGTGCCAGCAGCCAACAACTGGGAGGCACTGAAGCTTTCTTT,CASSQQLGGTEAFF
TRBD1,TRBV7-3,many,TRBJ2-7,TGTGCCAGCAGCTGGACAGGGCGGGACGAGCAGTACTTC,CASSWTGRDEQYF
.,TRBV7-2,.,TRBJ1-4,TGTGCCAGCAGCATCGGACAGCGGGAAAAACTGTTTTTT,CASSIGQREKLFF
TRBD1,TRBV5-8,few,TRBJ2-1,TGTGCCAGCAGCTTGGGCTGGGGACAGGGCTATGAGCAGTTCTTC,CASSLGWGQGYEQFF
.,TRBV7-2,.,TRBJ2-4,TGTGCCAGCAGGGCTAAAGGGGTAGCCAAAAACATTCAGTACTTC,CASRAKGVAKNIQYF
TRBD1,TRBV27,few,TRBJ2-1,TGTGCCAGCAGTTCCGGACAGGGCATTAATGAGCAGTTCTTC,CASSSGQGINEQFF
.,TRBV6-5,.,TRBJ2-7,TGTGCCAGCAGTTATGACAGGTCGGCCTACGAGCAGTACTTC,CASSYDRSAYEQYF
.,TRBV4-3,few,TRBJ2-3,TGCGCCAGCAGCCAAGATAGACAGTTCACAGATACGCAGTATTTT,CASSQDRQFTDTQYF
.,TRBV7-2,.,TRBJ1-5,TGTGCCAGCAGCGAGGACGGATATCAGCCCCAGCATTTT,CASSEDGYQPQHF
.,TRBV4-2,.,TRBJ2-7,TGTGCCAGCAGCCAGCAAACGGGACCGAGCCGGGGGGAGCAGTACTTC,CASSQQTGPSRGEQYF
.,TRBV4-1,.,TRBJ2-3,TGCGCCAGCAGCCAAGCAGGAATAGCCCAATCGACAGATACGCAGTATTTT,CASSQAGIAQSTDTQYF
.,TRBV28,.,TRBJ2-2,TGTGCCAGCAGTACCCACCGGGAGCTGTTTTTT,CASSTHRELFF